These 13 T cell receptor beta chains came from one sample sequenced in a study of response to subunit inactivated influenza vaccine. In TCRdb, the RT-PCR reads were re-called with MiXCR into one record per CDR3 protein. The table records hundreds of thousands of distinct CDR3 sequences, 15% to 18% of them present only once. Sequencing was performed on PBMCs from blood, taken roughly 12 days after vaccination. These receptors were taken from a man over 45 who received an inactivated influenza vaccine.

V usage is TRBV4-3 and J usage is TRBJ2-7; possibly TRBD2 for D (6 bases). This CDR3 is 14 amino acids long. Germline V CDR1 and CDR2: LGHNA, YSLEER. The V gene lost 4 bases and the J gene lost 3 bases, with 13 bases spanning the gap. CDR3 sequence: CASSRWLGGYEQYF. The CDR3 nucleotides are TGCGCCAGCAGCCGGTGGCTGGGGGGCTACGAGCAGTACTTC.

This clonotype was found a few times. V is TRBV20-1 and J is TRBJ2-5; D possibly corresponds to TRBD1 (5 bases). Trimming pared 0 bases from V and 5 bases from J, leaving 13 bases between. CDR1 and CDR2 from the germline V gene are DFQATT and SNEGSKA (reference sequence). The CDR3 has 14 amino acids. CDR3 region: CSARDQGRTETQYF. The DNA of the CDR3 is TGCAGTGCTAGAGATCAGGGTAGAACCGAGACCCAGTACTTC.

V is TRBV6-1 and J is TRBJ2-1; no clear D gene. Germline loops: CDR1 MNHNS, CDR2 SASEGT. The CDR3 is 13 residues long. Trimming left V 6 bases short and J 9 bases short, with 15 bases between. The CDR3 coding sequence is TGTGCCAGCAGCCCGGAAGTCCGGGTTGAGCAGTTCTTC. Protein: CASSPEVRVEQFF.

This clonotype was found a few times. This chain joins TRBV7-2 and TRBJ1-5; 8 bases map to TRBD1. J gave up 5 bases and V 1 base, and 4 bases lay outside the gene matches. Germline lookup yields CDR1 SGHTA and CDR2 FQGNSA. The CDR3 sequence is 15 residues long. CDR3 sequence (DNA): TGTGCCAGCAGCTTAGACAGGGGGGGATATCAGCCCCAGCATTTT. As protein: CASSLDRGGYQPQHF. Looking up the rest from reference TRBV7-2 and TRBJ1-5 gives the full variable domain: GAGVSQSPSNKVTEKGKDVELRCDPISGHTALYWYRQSLGQGLEFLIYFQGNSAPDKSGLPSDRFSAERTGGSVSTLTIQRTQQEDSAVYLCASSLDRGGYQPQHFGDGTRLSIL.

The rearrangement uses TRBV29-1 and TRBJ2-5; the D gene could be TRBD1 or TRBD2 (7 bases each). The V end lost 0 bases, the J end lost 7 bases, and 18 bases lay between the germline ends. The CDR3 runs 15 residues. Germline CDR1 and CDR2: SQVTM and ANQGSEA. CDR3 sequence reads: CSVEDLLTGRGTQYF. CDR3 DNA: TGCAGCGTTGAAGATCTTCTGACAGGGAGGGGGACCCAGTACTTC.

The V call is TRBV11-1, the J call TRBJ2-2; no reliable D call. The CDR3 runs to 13 residues. Per the germline V gene, CDR1 is SGHAT and CDR2 is FQDESV (reference sequence). Trimming cost V 6 bases and J 0 bases, with 5 bases left between them. The CDR3 here is CASRVPNTGELFF. Here the CDR3 DNA reads TGTGCCAGCAGAGTTCCGAACACCGGGGAGCTGTTTTTT.

The chain has TRBV4-3 and TRBJ2-1; possible D gene TRBD1, 5 bases. Germline assignment: CDR1 LGHNA and CDR2 YSLEER. The CDR3 runs 13 residues. V lost 3 bases and J lost 3, with 6 bases in between. This CDR3 is CASSQDIYNEQFF. CDR3 in DNA: TGCGCCAGCAGCCAGGACATCTACAATGAGCAGTTCTTC.

This clonotype was seen more than once but under ten times. The rearrangement uses TRBV9 and TRBJ2-1, with 7 bases lining up with TRBD2. Looked up from germline, CDR1 is SGDLS and CDR2 is YYNGEE. CDR3 size: 16 residues. Germline trimming cut 3 bases from V and 0 bases from J; bases unmatched to any gene: 6. Here the CDR3 reads CASSAPLASSYNEQFF. The CDR3 DNA is TGTGCCAGCAGCGCCCCACTAGCGTCCTCCTACAATGAGCAGTTCTTC.

This clonotype was picked up a small number of times. CDR3 nucleotides: TGCAGCGTTGGGGGGAGGGGGGACTGGAAAGAGACCCAGTACTTC. It codes for CSVGGRGDWKETQYF. This rearrangement joins TRBV29-1 to TRBJ2-5; possibly TRBD2 for D (7 bases). Germline assignment: CDR1 SQVTM and CDR2 ANQGSEA. The CDR3 runs to 15 residues. V lost 4 bases, J lost 3 bases, and 18 bases lay in between.

The J gene is TRBJ2-1, the V gene TRBV21-1; the table gives TRBD1 as D, unverified against the DNA. TRBV21-1 is annotated as a pseudogene. The CDR3 is 15 amino acids. This chain's CDR3 is CASSGRSQGVDEQFF. The CDR3 DNA follows: TGTGCCAGCAGCGGACGATCACAGGGGGTCGATGAGCAGTTCTTC.

CDR3 residues: CATSREPGQVQPQHF. In nucleotides, the CDR3 is TGTGCCACCAGCAGGGAACCGGGACAGGTACAGCCCCAGCATTTT. The chain combines TRBV15 with TRBJ1-5; 8 nucleotides match TRBD1. J gave up 7 bases and V 3 bases, and 8 bases lay outside the gene matches. CDR1 and CDR2 (germline): LNHNV, YYDKDF (reference sequence). The CDR3 runs to 15 residues.

This clonotype was seen a handful of times. The V call is TRBV5-6, the J call TRBJ1-6, with D uncertain. The CDR3 is made up of 16 amino acids. V was shortened by 0 bases and J by 5 bases, with 12 bases between the two germline ends. Per germline, CDR1 SGHDT and CDR2 YYEEEE. The CDR3 DNA sequence: TGTGCCAGCAGCTTGGGAAGGGCTTGGAATAATTCACCCCTCCACTTT. Translation: CASSLGRAWNNSPLHF.

CDR3: CASSFVGTSSYNEQFF. As DNA, the CDR3 is TGTGCCAGCAGCTTTGTGGGGACTAGCTCCTACAATGAGCAGTTCTTC. The rearrangement links TRBV7-6 to TRBJ2-1, with TRBD2 matching over 8 bases. Germline V gene sequence: CDR1 SGHVS, CDR2 FNYEAQ. Trimming took 3 bases from V and 0 from J; bases not matched to a gene: 4. This CDR3 has 16 residues.